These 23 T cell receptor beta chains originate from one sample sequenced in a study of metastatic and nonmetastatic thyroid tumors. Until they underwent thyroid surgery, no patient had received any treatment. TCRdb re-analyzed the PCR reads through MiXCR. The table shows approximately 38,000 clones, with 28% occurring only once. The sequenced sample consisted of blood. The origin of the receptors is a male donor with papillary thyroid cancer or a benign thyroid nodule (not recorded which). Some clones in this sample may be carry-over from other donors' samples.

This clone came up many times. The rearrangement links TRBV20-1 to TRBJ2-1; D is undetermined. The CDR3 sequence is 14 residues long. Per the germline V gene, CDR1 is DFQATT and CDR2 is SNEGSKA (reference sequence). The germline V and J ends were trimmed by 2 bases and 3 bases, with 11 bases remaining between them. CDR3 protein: CSARPAGVYNEQFF. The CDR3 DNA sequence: TGCAGTGCTAGACCCGCCGGCGTCTACAATGAGCAGTTCTTC.

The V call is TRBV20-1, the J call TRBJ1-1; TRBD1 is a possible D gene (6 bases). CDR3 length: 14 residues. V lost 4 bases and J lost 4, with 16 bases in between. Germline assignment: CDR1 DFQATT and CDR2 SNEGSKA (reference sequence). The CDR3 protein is CSAIAGDGGTEAFF. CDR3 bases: TGCAGTGCTATCGCAGGGGATGGGGGCACTGAAGCTTTCTTT.

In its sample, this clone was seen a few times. The CDR3 region is CASSPRSVNTGELFF. As DNA, the CDR3 is TGTGCCAGCAGCCCCCGCAGCGTGAACACCGGGGAGCTGTTTTTT. The chain combines TRBV27 with TRBJ2-2, with D unclear. V dropped 6 bases and J dropped 1 base, with 12 bases sitting between them. Germline CDR1 MNHEY, CDR2 SMNVEV (reference sequence). The CDR3 covers 15 residues.

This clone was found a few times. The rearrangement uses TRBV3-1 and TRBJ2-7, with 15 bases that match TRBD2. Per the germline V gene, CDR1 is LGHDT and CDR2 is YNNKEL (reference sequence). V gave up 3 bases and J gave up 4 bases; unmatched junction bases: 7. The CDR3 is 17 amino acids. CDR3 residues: CASSQLGLAGGRYEQYF. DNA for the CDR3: TGTGCCAGCAGCCAGCTAGGACTAGCGGGAGGGCGGTACGAGCAGTACTTC.

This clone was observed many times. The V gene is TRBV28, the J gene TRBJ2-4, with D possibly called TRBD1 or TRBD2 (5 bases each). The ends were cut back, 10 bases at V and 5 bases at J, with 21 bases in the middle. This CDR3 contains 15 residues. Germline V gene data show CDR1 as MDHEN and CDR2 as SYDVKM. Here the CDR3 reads CAIEGTWGRQNIQYF. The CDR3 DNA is TGTGCCATTGAGGGGACGTGGGGGAGACAAAACATTCAGTACTTC.

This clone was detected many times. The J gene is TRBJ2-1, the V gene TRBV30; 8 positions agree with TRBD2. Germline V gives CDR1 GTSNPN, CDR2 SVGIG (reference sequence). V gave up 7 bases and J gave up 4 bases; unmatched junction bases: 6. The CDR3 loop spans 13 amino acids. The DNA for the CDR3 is TGTGCCTTTTATAGCGGGACGTACAATGAGCAGTTCTTC. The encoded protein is CAFYSGTYNEQFF.

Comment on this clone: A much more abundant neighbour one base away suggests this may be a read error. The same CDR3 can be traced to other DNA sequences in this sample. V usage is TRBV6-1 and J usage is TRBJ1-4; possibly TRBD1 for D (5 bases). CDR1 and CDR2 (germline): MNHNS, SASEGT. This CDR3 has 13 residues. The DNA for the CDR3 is TGTGCCAACAGCCGTGGAAGAGGGGAAAAACTGTTCTTT. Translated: CANSRGRGEKLFF.

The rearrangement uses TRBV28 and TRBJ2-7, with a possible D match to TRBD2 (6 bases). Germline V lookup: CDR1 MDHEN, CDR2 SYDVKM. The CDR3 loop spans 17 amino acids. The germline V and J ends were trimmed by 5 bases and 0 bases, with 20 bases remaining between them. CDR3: CASSPPGGFLTSYEQYF. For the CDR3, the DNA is TGTGCCAGCAGTCCCCCCGGAGGGTTTCTTACCTCCTACGAGCAGTACTTC.

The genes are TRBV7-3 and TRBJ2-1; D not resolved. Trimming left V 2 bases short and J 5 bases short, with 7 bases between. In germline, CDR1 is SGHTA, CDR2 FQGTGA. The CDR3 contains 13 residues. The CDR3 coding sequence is TGTGCCAGCAGCTTAGACCCTCACAATGAGCAGTTCTTC. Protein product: CASSLDPHNEQFF.

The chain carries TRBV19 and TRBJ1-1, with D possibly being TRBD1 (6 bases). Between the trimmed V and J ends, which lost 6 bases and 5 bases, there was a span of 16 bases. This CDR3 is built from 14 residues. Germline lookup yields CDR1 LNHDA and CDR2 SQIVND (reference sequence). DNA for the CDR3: TGTGCCAGTAGAGATGGGGGCAGGAGGACTGAAGCTTTCTTT. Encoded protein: CASRDGGRRTEAFF.

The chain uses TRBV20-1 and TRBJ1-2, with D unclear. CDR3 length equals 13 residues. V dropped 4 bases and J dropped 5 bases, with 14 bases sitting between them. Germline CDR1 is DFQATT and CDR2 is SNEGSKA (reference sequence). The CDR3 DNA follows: TGCAGTGCTACGGAGGCTCCCGCTTATGGCTACACCTTC. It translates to CSATEAPAYGYTF.

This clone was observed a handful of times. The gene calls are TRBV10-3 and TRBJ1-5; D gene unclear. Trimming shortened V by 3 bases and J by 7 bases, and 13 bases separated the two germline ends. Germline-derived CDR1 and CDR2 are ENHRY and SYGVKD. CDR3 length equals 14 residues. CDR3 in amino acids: CAISEGSQGQPQHF. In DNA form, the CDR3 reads TGTGCCATCAGTGAAGGGTCACAAGGCCAGCCCCAGCATTTT.

The CDR3 nucleotides are TGTGCCAGCAGCCCCGCCATTGGGACAGTCTACGAGCAGTACTTC. The encoded protein is CASSPAIGTVYEQYF. The gene calls are TRBV7-2 and TRBJ2-7; 7 bases align to TRBD1. The V segment lost 5 bases and the J segment 3 bases; nucleotides outside the gene matches: 10. The germline V gene encodes CDR1 SGHTA and CDR2 FQGNSA. The CDR3 consists of 15 residues.

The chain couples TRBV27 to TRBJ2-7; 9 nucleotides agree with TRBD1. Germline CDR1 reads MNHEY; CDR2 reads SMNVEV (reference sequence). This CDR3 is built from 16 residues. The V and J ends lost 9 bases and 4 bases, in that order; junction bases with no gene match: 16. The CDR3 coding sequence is TGTGCCAGTGCCCCGGGACAGGGACTAACGAAATACGAGCAGTACTTC. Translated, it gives CASAPGQGLTKYEQYF.

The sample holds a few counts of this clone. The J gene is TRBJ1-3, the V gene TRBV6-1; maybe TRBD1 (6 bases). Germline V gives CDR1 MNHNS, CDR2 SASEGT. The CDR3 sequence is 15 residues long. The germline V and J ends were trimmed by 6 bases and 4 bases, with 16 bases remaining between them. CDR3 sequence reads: CASSSVGGPGNTIYF. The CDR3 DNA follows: TGTGCCAGCAGCAGCGTAGGGGGACCCGGAAACACCATATATTTT.

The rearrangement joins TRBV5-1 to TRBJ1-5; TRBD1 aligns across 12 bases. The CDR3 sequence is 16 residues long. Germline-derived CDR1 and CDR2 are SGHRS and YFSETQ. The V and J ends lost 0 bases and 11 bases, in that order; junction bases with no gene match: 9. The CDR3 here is CASSLEPGQGATAQHF. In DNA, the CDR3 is TGCGCCAGCAGCTTGGAGCCGGGACAGGGGGCTACGGCCCAGCATTTT. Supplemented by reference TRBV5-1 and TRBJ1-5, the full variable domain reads KAGVTQTPRYLIKTRGQQVTLSCSPISGHRSVSWYQQTPGQGLQFLFEYFSETQRNKGNFPGRFSGRQFSNSRSEMNVSTLELGDSALYLCASSLEPGQGATAQHFGDGTRLSIL.

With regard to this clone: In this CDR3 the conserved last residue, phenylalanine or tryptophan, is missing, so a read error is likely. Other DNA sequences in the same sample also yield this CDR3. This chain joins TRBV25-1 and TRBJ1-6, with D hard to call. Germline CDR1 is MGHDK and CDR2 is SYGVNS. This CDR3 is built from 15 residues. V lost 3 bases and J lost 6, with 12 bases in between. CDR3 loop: CASSDDYAGNSPLHS. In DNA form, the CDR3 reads TGTGCCAGCAGTGACGACTACGCTGGTAATTCACCCCTCCACTCT.

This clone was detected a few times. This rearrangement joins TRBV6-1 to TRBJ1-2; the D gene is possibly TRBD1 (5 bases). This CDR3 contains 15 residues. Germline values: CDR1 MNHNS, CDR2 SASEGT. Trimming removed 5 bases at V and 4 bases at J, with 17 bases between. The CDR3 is CASSPTASEIYGYTF. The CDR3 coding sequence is TGTGCCAGCAGTCCGACAGCATCGGAAATCTATGGCTACACCTTC.

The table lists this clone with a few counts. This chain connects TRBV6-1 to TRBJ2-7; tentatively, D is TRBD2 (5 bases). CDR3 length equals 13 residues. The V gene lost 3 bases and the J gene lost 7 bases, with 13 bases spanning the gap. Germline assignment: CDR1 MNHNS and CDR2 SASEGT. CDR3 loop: CASSEEVGLEQYF. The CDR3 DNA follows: TGTGCCAGCAGTGAGGAGGTGGGGTTGGAGCAGTACTTC.

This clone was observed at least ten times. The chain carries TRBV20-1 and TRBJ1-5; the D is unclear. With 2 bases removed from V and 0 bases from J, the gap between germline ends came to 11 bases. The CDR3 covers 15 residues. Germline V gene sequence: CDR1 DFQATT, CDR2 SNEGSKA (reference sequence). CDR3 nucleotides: TGCAGTGCTAGACCCCATGGATTTAGCAATCAGCCCCAGCATTTT. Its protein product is CSARPHGFSNQPQHF.

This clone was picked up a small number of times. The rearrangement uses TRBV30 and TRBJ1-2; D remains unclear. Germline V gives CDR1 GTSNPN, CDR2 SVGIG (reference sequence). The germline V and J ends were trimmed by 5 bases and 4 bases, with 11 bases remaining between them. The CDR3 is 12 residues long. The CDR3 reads CAWAPGGYGYTF. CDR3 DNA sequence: TGTGCCTGGGCCCCAGGCGGCTATGGCTACACCTTC. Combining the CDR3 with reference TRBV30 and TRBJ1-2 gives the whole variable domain SQTIHQWPATLVQPVGSPLSLECTVEGTSNPNLYWYRQAAGRGLQLLFYSVGIGQISSEVPQNLSASRPQDRQFILSSKKLLLSDSGFYLCAWAPGGYGYTFGSGTRLTVV.

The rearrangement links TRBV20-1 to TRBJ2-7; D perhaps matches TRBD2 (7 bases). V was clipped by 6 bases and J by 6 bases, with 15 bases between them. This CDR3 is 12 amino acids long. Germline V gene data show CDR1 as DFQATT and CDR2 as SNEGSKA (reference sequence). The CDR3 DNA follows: TGCAGTGCCACCGCTGGGGGGGCCGAGCAGTACTTC. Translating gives CSATAGGAEQYF.

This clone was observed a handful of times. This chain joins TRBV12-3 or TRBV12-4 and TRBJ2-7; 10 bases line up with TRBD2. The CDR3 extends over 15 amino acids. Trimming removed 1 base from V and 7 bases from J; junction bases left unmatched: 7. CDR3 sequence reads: CASSLVSGRRGEQYF. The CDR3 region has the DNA TGTGCCAGCAGTTTAGTTAGCGGGAGGCGCGGGGAGCAGTACTTC.